This TCR beta chain emerged from a study of blood T cells in healthy people across ages. Study information: Per two T cells, template switching captured roughly one barcoded beta molecule.

Alongside a J-beta primer mix, a sample-barcoded 5' primer served in a second PCR lasting about 7 to 12 cycles. TCRdb recomputed calls from the 5' RACE reads with MiXCR, one row per CDR3 protein. The data show over 950,000 distinct CDR3 sequences, roughly two fifths seen once. This clonotype was counted only a few times. Its target is unknown. The donors, healthy Caucasians from Russia, were aged roughly 6 to 90. The CDR3 length is 13 residues. Study-wide results and caveats: Reliance upon unsorted PBMCs precluded definitive naive versus antigen-experienced comparison.

Material: blood. The V call is TRBV21-1, the J call TRBJ1-1. TRBV21-1 is recorded as a pseudogene. This receptor was identified in a man in his late teens or twenties in good health. CDR3 region: CASSKDRNTEAFF. DNA for the CDR3: TGTGCCAGCAGCAAAGACCGGAACACTGAAGCTTTCTTT.